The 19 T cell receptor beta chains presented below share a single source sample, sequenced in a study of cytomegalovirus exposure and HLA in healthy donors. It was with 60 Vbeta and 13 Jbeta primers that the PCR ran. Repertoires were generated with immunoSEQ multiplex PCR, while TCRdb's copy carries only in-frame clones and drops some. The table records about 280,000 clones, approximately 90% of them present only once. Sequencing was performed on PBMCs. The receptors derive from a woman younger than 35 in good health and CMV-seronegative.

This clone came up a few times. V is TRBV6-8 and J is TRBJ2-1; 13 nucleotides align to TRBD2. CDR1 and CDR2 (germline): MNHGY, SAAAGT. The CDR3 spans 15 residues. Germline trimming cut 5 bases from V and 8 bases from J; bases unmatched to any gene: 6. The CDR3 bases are TGTGCCAGCAGTGAGACTAGCGGGGGGTCATATGAGCAGTTCTTC. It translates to CASSETSGGSYEQFF.

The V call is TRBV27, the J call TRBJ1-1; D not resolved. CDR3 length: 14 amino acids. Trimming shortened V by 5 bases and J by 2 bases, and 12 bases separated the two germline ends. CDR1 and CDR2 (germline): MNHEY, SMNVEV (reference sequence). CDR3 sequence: CASSPYPGNTEAFF. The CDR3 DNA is TGTGCCAGCAGTCCCTATCCAGGAAACACTGAAGCTTTCTTT.

The CDR3 spells CASSYQGMNTEAFF. The CDR3 DNA sequence: TGTGCCAGCAGTTACCAGGGAATGAACACTGAAGCTTTCTTT. V usage is TRBV6-6 and J usage is TRBJ1-1; weak D call: TRBD1 (5 bases). Germline V CDR1 and CDR2: MNHNY, SVGAGI (reference sequence). V dropped 2 bases and J dropped 0 bases, with 7 bases sitting between them. CDR3 size: 14 residues.

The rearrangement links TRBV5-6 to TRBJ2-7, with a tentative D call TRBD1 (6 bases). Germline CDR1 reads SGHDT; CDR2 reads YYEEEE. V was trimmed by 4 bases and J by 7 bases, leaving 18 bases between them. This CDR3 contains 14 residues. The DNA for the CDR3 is TGTGCCAGCAGCGAGGAGGACAGCTCAAAGGAGCAGTACTTC. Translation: CASSEEDSSKEQYF.

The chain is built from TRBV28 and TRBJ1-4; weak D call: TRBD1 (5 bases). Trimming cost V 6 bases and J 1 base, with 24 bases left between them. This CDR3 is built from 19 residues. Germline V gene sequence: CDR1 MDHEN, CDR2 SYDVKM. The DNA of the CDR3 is TGTGCCAGCAGCCAAGGGTGGGGGGGTTTAAGTAGAACTAATGAAAAACTGTTTTTT. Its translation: CASSQGWGGLSRTNEKLFF.

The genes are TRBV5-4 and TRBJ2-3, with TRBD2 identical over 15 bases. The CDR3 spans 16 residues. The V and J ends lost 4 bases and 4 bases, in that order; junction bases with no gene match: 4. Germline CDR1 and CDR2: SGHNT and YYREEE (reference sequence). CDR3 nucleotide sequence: TGTGCCAGCAGCAGCCGGACTAGCGGGGGGGCAGATACGCAGTATTTT. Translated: CASSSRTSGGADTQYF. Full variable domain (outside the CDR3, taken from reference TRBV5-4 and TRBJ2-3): ETGVTQSPTHLIKTRGQQVTLRCSSQSGHNTVSWYQQALGQGPQFIFQYYREEENGRGNFPPRFSGLQFPNYSSELNVNALELDDSALYLCASSSRTSGGADTQYFGPGTRLTVL.

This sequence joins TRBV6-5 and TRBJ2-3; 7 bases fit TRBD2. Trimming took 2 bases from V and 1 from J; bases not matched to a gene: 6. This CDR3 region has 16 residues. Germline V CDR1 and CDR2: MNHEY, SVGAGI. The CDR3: CASSYRGEPGTDTQYF. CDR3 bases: TGTGCCAGCAGTTACCGGGGGGAACCCGGCACAGATACGCAGTATTTT.

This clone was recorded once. This CDR3 reads CASSQEGGGKAFF. In nucleotides, the CDR3 is TGTGCCAGCAGCCAAGAAGGAGGAGGGAAGGCTTTCTTT. The chain uses TRBV4-2 and TRBJ1-1; D not resolved. The CDR3 is 13 residues long. The V end was cut by 0 bases, the J end by 11 bases, with 13 bases between. Germline lookup yields CDR1 LGHNA and CDR2 YNFKEQ.

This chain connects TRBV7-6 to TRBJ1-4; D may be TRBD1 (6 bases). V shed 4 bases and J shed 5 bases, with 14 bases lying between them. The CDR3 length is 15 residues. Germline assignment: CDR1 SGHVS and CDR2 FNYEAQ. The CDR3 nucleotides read TGTGCCAGCAGCTCGAGGACAGCAGGGAATGAAAAACTGTTTTTT. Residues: CASSSRTAGNEKLFF.

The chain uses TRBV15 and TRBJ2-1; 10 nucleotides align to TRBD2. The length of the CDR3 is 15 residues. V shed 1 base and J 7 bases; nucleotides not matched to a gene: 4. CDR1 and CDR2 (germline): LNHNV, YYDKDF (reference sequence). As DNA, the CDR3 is TGTGCCACCAGCAGAGTTGAGCGGGGGGGGAATGAGCAGTTCTTC. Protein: CATSRVERGGNEQFF.

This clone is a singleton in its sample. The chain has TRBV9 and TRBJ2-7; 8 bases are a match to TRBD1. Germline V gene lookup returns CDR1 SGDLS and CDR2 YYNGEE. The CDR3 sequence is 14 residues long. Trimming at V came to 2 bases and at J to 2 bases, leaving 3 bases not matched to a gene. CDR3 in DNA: TGTGCCAGCAGCGTCACGGGACAGGCCTACGAGCAGTACTTC. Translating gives CASSVTGQAYEQYF.

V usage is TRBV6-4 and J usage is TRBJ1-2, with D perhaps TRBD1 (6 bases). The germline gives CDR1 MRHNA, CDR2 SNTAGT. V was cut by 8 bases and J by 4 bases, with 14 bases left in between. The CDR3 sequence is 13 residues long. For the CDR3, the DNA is TGTGCCAGCTCCCCCGGGACAAGCTATGGCTACACCTTC. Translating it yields CASSPGTSYGYTF.

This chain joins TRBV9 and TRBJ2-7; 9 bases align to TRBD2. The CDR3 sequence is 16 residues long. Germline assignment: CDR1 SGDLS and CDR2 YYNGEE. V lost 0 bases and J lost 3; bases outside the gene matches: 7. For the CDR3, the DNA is TGTGCCAGCAGCGTAGATGGCGGGGGGGCCATCTACGAGCAGTACTTC. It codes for CASSVDGGGAIYEQYF.

The CDR3 DNA reads as TGTGCCACCCAATTCGGGCAGGGGGCGTACGAAGCTTTCTTT. This encodes CATQFGQGAYEAFF. The chain couples TRBV27 to TRBJ1-1, with 8 bases lining up with TRBD1. This CDR3 region has 14 residues. V trimming: 10 bases; J trimming: 8 bases; junction bases outside the gene matches: 15. Germline V lookup: CDR1 MNHEY, CDR2 SMNVEV (reference sequence).

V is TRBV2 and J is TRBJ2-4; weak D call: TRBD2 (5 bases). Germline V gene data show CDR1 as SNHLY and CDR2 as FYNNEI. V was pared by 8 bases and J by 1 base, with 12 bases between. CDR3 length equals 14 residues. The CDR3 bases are TGTGCCAGCGGGGAGACCCCTGCCAAAAACATTCAGTACTTC. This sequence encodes CASGETPAKNIQYF.

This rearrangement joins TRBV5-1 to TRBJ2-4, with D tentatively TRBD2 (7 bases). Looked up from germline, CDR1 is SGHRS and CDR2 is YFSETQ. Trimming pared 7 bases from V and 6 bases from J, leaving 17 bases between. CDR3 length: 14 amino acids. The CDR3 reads CASGDGGRRNIQYF. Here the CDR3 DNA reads TGCGCCAGCGGGGACGGGGGGCGGAGAAACATTCAGTACTTC. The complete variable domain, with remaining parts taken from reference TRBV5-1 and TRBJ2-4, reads KAGVTQTPRYLIKTRGQQVTLSCSPISGHRSVSWYQQTPGQGLQFLFEYFSETQRNKGNFPGRFSGRQFSNSRSEMNVSTLELGDSALYLCASGDGGRRNIQYFGAGTRLSVL.

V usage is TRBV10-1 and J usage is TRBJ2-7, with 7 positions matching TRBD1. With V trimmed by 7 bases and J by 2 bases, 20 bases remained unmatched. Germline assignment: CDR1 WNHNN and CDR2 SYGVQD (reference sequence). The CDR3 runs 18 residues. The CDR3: CASTEGAGHQADTYEQYF. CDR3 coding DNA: TGCGCCAGCACCGAGGGGGCAGGACATCAAGCCGACACCTACGAGCAGTACTTC.

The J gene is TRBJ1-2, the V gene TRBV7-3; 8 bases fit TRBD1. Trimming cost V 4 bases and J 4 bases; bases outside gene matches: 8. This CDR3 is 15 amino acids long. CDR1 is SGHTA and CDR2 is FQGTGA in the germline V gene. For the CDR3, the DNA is TGTGCCAGCAGCTACGGACAGGGAAGTAGCTATGGCTACACCTTC. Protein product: CASSYGQGSSYGYTF. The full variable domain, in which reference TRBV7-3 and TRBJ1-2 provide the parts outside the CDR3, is GAGVSQTPSNKVTEKGKYVELRCDPISGHTALYWYRQSLGQGPEFLIYFQGTGAADDSGLPNDRFFAVRPEGSVSTLKIQRTERGDSAVYLCASSYGQGSSYGYTFGSGTRLTVV.

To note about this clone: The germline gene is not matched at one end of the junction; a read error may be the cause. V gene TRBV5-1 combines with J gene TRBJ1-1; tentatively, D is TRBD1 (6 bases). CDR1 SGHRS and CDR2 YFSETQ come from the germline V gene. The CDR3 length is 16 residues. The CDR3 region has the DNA TGCGCCAGCAGCCTACGAGAGACAGGTGCGAACGCTGAAGCTTTCTTT. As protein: CASSLRETGANAEAFF.